The clone carrying this T cell receptor (beta chain) was detected only a few times. The antigen is undetermined. These data are taken from a study of cytomegalovirus exposure and HLA in healthy donors. Broader study findings: Most TCR sequences were seen very rarely across donors, but some public TCRs occurred in many. In a later analysis, several top co-occurrence clusters appeared linked to parvovirus B19, influenza, CMV and Epstein-Barr virus.

PCR involved 60 Vbeta and 13 Jbeta primers. The assay was immunoSEQ multiplex PCR, and TCRdb's table has in-frame clones only and misses some. In the table there are around 100,000 clones, about 81% of which are singletons. The V gene lost 7 bases and the J gene lost 4 bases, with 20 bases spanning the gap. Per germline, CDR1 MNHNS and CDR2 SASEGT. The CDR3 is 15 amino acids. The source is a man aged 50-60 years in good health and CMV-seronegative. The genes are TRBV6-1 and TRBJ2-7; tentative D call: TRBD2 (6 bases). The material sequenced was PBMCs. This CDR3 is CASIEDRGSGYEQYF. The DNA of the CDR3 is TGTGCCAGCATCGAGGACCGGGGGAGTGGGTACGAGCAGTACTTC.